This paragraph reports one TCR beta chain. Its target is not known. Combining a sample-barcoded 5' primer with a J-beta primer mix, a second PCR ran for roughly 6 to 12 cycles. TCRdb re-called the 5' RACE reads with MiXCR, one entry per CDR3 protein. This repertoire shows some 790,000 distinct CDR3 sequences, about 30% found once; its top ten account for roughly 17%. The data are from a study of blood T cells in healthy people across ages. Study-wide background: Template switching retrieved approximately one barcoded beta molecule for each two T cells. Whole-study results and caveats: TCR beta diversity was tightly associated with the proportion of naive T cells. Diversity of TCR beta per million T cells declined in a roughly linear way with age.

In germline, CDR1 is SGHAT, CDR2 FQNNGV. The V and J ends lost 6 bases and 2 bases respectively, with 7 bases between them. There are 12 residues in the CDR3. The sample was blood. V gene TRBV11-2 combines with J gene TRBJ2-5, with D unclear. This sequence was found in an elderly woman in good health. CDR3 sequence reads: CASRNRQETQYF. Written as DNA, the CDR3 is TGTGCCAGCAGAAACCGTCAAGAGACCCAGTACTTC.